The TCR beta chain described here comes from a study of shared clonotypes between healthy human individuals. Study-wide points: Unshared clonotypes carried lower generation probabilities than those common to all four donors.

Positively selected for CCR7, the CD45RO-negative cells used as naive CD8 cells excluded terminally differentiated effector memory CD45RA+ cells. The sample holds one count of this clone. The antigen is not known. The study ran the assay at deep level. Sequencing used immunoSEQ multiplex PCR; TCRdb keeps in-frame clones, though not all of them. The sample lists about 2 million clones, about 94% occurring once. The sequencing sample was made of naive CD8+ T cells sorted from blood. The TCR originated in a man aged 18-30 years in good health.

CDR3 DNA: TGCGCCAGCAGCCACCGACAGGGGTCAGAGACCCAGTACTTC. This codes for CASSHRQGSETQYF. V is TRBV4-1 and J is TRBJ2-5; TRBD1 matches 8 bases. Germline CDR1 MGHRA, CDR2 YSYEKL. The CDR3 covers 14 residues. V was pared by 3 bases and J by 4 bases, with 4 bases of the junction left unmatched.